The rows below give T cell receptor beta chains drawn from one sample of a study of blood T cell repertoires in COVID-19. The protocol was immunoSEQ multiplex PCR, while the TCRdb copy is restricted to in-frame clones and leaves out a portion. The top ten hold about 10% of the sample, which has about 160,000 clones, approximately 88% seen once. Specimen: peripheral blood. Receptors were obtained from an elderly woman with active or convalescent COVID-19. The CDR3 runs from the conserved cysteine through the conserved F or W. The D gene is left open where the match is weak. Rows may omit the clone size; those that give it use once, few, many or a size class.

size	V	J	D	CDR3	DNA
NA	TRBV5-5	TRBJ2-5	TRBD2	CASFSGGIQETQYF	TGTGCCAGCTTTAGCGGGGGTATACAAGAGACCCAGTACTTC
NA	TRBV4-1	TRBJ2-7	TRBD1	CASSQPRRDRGFRQYF	TGCGCCAGCAGCCAGCCTCGGCGGGACAGGGGATTCAGGCAGTACTTC
once	TRBV6-2/TRBV6-3	TRBJ2-1	NA	CASSGPAGALNEQFF	TGTGCCAGCAGTGGCCCGGCGGGGGCCCTGAATGAGCAGTTCTTC
NA	TRBV20-1	TRBJ2-1	NA	CSATRTNEQFF	TGCAGTGCAACTAGAACCAATGAGCAGTTCTTC
NA	TRBV27	TRBJ1-4	NA	CASSLSRAGGEKLFF	TGTGCCAGCAGTTTATCCAGGGCCGGGGGGGAAAAACTGTTTTTT
NA	TRBV6-2/TRBV6-3	TRBJ1-5	NA	CASSWGERQPQHF	TGTGCCAGCAGTTGGGGGGAAAGACAGCCCCAGCATTTT
NA	TRBV6-5	TRBJ1-1	TRBD1	CASNPGQRNTEAFF	TGTGCCAGCAATCCGGGACAGAGGAACACTGAAGCTTTCTTT
NA	TRBV11-3	TRBJ1-1	TRBD1	CASSPIQGASNTEAFF	TGTGCCAGCAGCCCCATACAGGGGGCTTCGAACACTGAAGCTTTCTTT
NA	TRBV5-4	TRBJ2-7	TRBD2	CASSSREGEQYF	TGTGCCAGCAGCTCCAGGGAGGGGGAGCAGTACTTC
NA	TRBV11-3	TRBJ1-3	NA	CASSVRASDSGNTIYF	TGTGCCAGCAGCGTCAGGGCGAGCGACTCTGGAAACACCATATATTTT
NA	TRBV11-1	TRBJ2-1	TRBD2	CASSPAGGHPPDEQFF	TGTGCCAGCAGCCCGGCGGGGGGCCACCCCCCCGATGAGCAGTTCTTC
NA	TRBV7-3	TRBJ2-5	NA	CASSPAGDLTQYF	TGTGCCAGCAGCCCCGCAGGGGATCTGACCCAGTACTTC
NA	TRBV6-5	TRBJ1-1	NA	CASSKTSPPEAFF	TGTGCCAGCAGTAAAACAAGTCCGCCTGAAGCTTTCTTT
NA	TRBV2	TRBJ1-5	NA	CASSSGSDQPQHF	TGTGCCAGCAGCTCGGGGTCCGATCAGCCCCAGCATTTT
NA	TRBV10-3	TRBJ1-6	TRBD1	CAISSRTGGDSPLHF	TGTGCCATCAGTTCCAGGACAGGGGGTGATTCACCCCTCCACTTT
few	TRBV7-9	TRBJ1-6	TRBD1	CASSRSAGQGNSPLHF	TGTGCCAGCAGCCGCAGCGCGGGACAGGGAAATTCACCCCTCCACTTT
NA	TRBV4-1	TRBJ1-2	TRBD1	CASSQDPDRAAYGYTF	TGCGCCAGCAGCCAAGACCCCGACAGGGCCGCCTATGGCTACACCTTC
NA	TRBV7-8	TRBJ1-5	NA	CASSSGHSNQPQHF	TGTGCCAGCAGCTCGGGACATAGCAATCAGCCCCAGCATTTT
NA	TRBV7-9	TRBJ1-2	TRBD1	CASSISDRGYGYTF	TGTGCCAGCAGCATAAGCGACAGGGGTTATGGCTACACCTTC
NA	TRBV3-1/TRBV3-2	TRBJ2-3	TRBD2	CASSQGGGLASDTQYF	TGTGCCAGCAGCCAAGGAGGGGGACTAGCGTCAGATACGCAGTATTTT
once	TRBV5-1	TRBJ1-1	NA	CASSLGQMNTEAFF	TGCGCCAGCAGCTTGGGACAGATGAACACTGAAGCTTTCTTT
NA	TRBV19	TRBJ1-4	TRBD1	CATSGDRGGEKLFF	TGTGCCACTAGCGGCGACAGGGGAGGTGAAAAACTGTTTTTT
NA	TRBV27	TRBJ1-2	NA	CASSFTGNYGYTF	TGTGCCAGCAGTTTTACAGGGAACTATGGCTACACCTTC
NA	TRBV18	TRBJ1-1	NA	CASSQKTVNTEAFF	TGTGCCAGCTCCCAGAAGACAGTTAACACTGAAGCTTTCTTT
NA	TRBV11-3	TRBJ1-2	TRBD1	CASSQSSGQGAYGYTF	TGTGCCAGCAGCCAAAGCAGCGGACAGGGGGCCTATGGCTACACCTTC
NA	TRBV27	TRBJ1-2	NA	CASNPGLSNYGYTF	TGTGCCAGCAACCCGGGACTCTCAAACTATGGCTACACCTTC